These 30 T cell receptor gamma chains were sequenced from one sample in a study of Vδ1+ human thymocytes. Findings and limits, study-wide: In the thymus, TRG and TRD repertoires looked highly polyclonal with Gaussian CDR3 lengths.

The antigens these receptors bind are not known. The template was reverse-transcribed extracted RNA. CDR3 amplicons came from multiplex PCR with pooled V-gene forward and constant-region reverse primers. TCRdb re-called the multiplex PCR reads via CATT. Here the sample spans about 36,000 gamma-chain clones, roughly 21% being singletons. Source material: Vdelta1+ gamma-delta thymocytes from the thymus. Subset given: FACS-sorted CD3+ TCRalphabeta- TCRVdelta1+ TCRVdelta2- thymocytes. Receptor source: a girl under three years old who had congenital heart surgery.

This clone was seen more than once but under ten times. At the DNA level, this CDR3 is encoded by other sequences in the same sample as well. The rearrangement links TRGV9 to TRGJP2. Germline CDR1 GITISATS, CDR2 ISYDGTV (reference sequence). The CDR3 covers 14 residues. V shed 1 base and J 3 bases; nucleotides not matched to a gene: 2. The CDR3 nucleotides read TGTGCCTTGTGGGAGGTTGGTAGTGATTGGATCAAGACGTTT. Its protein product is CALWEVGSDWIKTF.

Only one count was recorded for this clone. This rearrangement joins TRGV5 to TRGJ1 or TRGJ2. The J segment lost 11 bases and the V segment lost 4 bases, leaving 11 bases of the junction unmatched. The germline V gene encodes CDR1 VINAFY and CDR2 YDVSNSKD. This CDR3 is built from 12 residues. The CDR3 loop is CATWEENSQKLF. Here the CDR3 DNA reads TGTGCCACCTGGGAGGAGAATAGTCAGAAACTCTTT.

This clone was recorded a few times. The rearrangement joins TRGV4 to TRGJ1 or TRGJ2. This CDR3 is built from 15 residues. J lost 2 bases, V lost 0 bases, and 7 bases had no gene match. Germline CDR1 is EGSTGY and CDR2 is YDSYTSSV. CDR3: CATWDGPSDYYKKLF. DNA of the CDR3: TGTGCCACCTGGGATGGGCCCTCAGATTATTATAAGAAACTCTTT.

This clone was picked up a small number of times. Additional DNA sequences in this sample encode the identical CDR3. The V and J genes are TRGV4 and TRGJ1 or TRGJ2. Germline values: CDR1 EGSTGY, CDR2 YDSYTSSV. This CDR3 has 13 residues. V dropped 0 bases and J dropped 8; count of bases not matched to a gene: 7. CDR3 amino acids: CATWDGLGNKKLF. CDR3 in DNA: TGTGCCACCTGGGATGGGCTAGGGAATAAGAAACTCTTT.

This sequence joins TRGV3 and TRGJ1 or TRGJ2. Germline V CDR1 and CDR2: VTNTFY, YDVSTARD (reference sequence). Losses at the gene ends were 0 bases for V and 0 bases for J; bases not matched to a gene: 5. The CDR3 extends over 15 amino acids. In DNA, the CDR3 is TGTGCCACCTGGGACAGGGGTACGAATTATTATAAGAAACTCTTT. It codes for CATWDRGTNYYKKLF.

The genes are TRGV9 and TRGJ1 or TRGJ2. Germline trimming cut 4 bases from V and 4 bases from J; bases unmatched to any gene: 7. This CDR3 is 13 amino acids long. CDR1 GITISATS and CDR2 ISYDGTV come from the germline V gene (reference sequence). The DNA for the CDR3 is TGTGCCTTGTGGGACCATGCATATTATAAGAAACTCTTT. It translates to CALWDHAYYKKLF.

Comments on this clone: Other DNA variants within this sample encode the same CDR3. The V and J genes are TRGV8 and TRGJ1 or TRGJ2. V dropped 3 bases and J dropped 3; count of bases not matched to a gene: 5. In germline, CDR1 is VENAVY, CDR2 YDSYNSRV. The CDR3 consists of 13 residues. The chain's CDR3 is CATWDLTYYKKLF. CDR3 DNA sequence: TGTGCCACCTGGGATCTTACTTATTATAAGAAACTCTTT.

The genes are TRGV3 and TRGJ1 or TRGJ2. The V gene end was trimmed by 6 bases and the J gene end by 9 bases; junction bases not matched to a gene: 14. CDR3 length: 13 residues. The germline gives CDR1 VTNTFY, CDR2 YDVSTARD (reference sequence). CDR3 loop: CATWPYRVGKKLF. The CDR3 DNA reads as TGTGCCACCTGGCCCTACCGAGTGGGTAAGAAACTCTTT.

This clone is deemed medium-sized (0.01 to 0.1%). This CDR3 is also generated by other DNA sequences in the sample. The rearrangement joins TRGV3 to TRGJ1 or TRGJ2. Per the germline V gene, CDR1 is VTNTFY and CDR2 is YDVSTARD (reference sequence). The trim removed 0 bases at V and 8 bases at J, leaving 4 bases unmatched. The CDR3 has 12 amino acids. CDR3 coding DNA: TGTGCCACCTGGGACAGGCCCAATAAGAAACTCTTT. It is translated as CATWDRPNKKLF.

The chain links TRGV4 to TRGJ1 or TRGJ2. V gave up 1 base and J gave up 6 bases; unmatched junction bases: 9. Germline CDR1 is EGSTGY and CDR2 is YDSYTSSV. The CDR3 sequence is 14 residues long. The CDR3 loop reads CATWDGGRSYKKLF. Written as DNA, the CDR3 is TGTGCCACCTGGGATGGAGGTCGTAGTTATAAGAAACTCTTT.

Note on this clone: A read error is likely here: a far larger clone is one base away. The chain uses TRGV5 and TRGJ1 or TRGJ2. The length of the CDR3 is 13 residues. Looked up from germline, CDR1 is VINAFY and CDR2 is YDVSNSKD. This CDR3 reads CASWDGNYYKKLF. The DNA of the CDR3 is TGTGCCTCCTGGGACGGGAATTATTATAAGAAACTCTTT.

This clone was seen a single time. The chain employs TRGV2 and TRGJ1 or TRGJ2. This CDR3 spans 15 amino acids. J lost 6 bases, V lost 0 bases, and 11 bases had no gene match. In germline, CDR1 is EGSNGY, CDR2 YDSYNSKV. In DNA, the CDR3 is TGTGCCACCTGGGACGGGTCCATTACTCTTTATAAGAAACTCTTT. Translated: CATWDGSITLYKKLF.

This clone was counted between two and nine times. The chain uses TRGV3 and TRGJ1 or TRGJ2. This CDR3 region has 11 residues. J lost 11 bases, V lost 2 bases, and 6 bases had no gene match. CDR1 is VTNTFY, CDR2 YDVSTARD, per germline (reference sequence). CDR3 residues: CATWDTIEKLF. For the CDR3, the DNA is TGTGCCACCTGGGACACCATCGAGAAACTCTTT.

A remark on this clone: Other nucleotide sequences in the sample specify the same CDR3. The chain uses TRGV2 and TRGJ1 or TRGJ2. Trimming removed 0 bases from V and 4 bases from J; junction bases left unmatched: 6. The CDR3 is 14 amino acids. Germline V gene data show CDR1 as EGSNGY and CDR2 as YDSYNSKV. The CDR3 DNA follows: TGTGCCACCTGGGACGGGCCGCAGTATTATAAGAAACTCTTT. Protein product: CATWDGPQYYKKLF.

The sample holds a few counts of this clone. The chain uses TRGV9 and TRGJ1 or TRGJ2. Germline loops: CDR1 GITISATS, CDR2 ISYDGTV (reference sequence). J gave up 7 bases and V 4 bases, and 10 bases lay outside the gene matches. CDR3 length equals 13 residues. The DNA of the CDR3 is TGTGCCTTGTGGGACCCCCTTGAGTATAAGAAACTCTTT. Translating it yields CALWDPLEYKKLF.

Concerning this clone: This may be a read error, as it is one base from a much larger clone. The chain carries TRGV3 and TRGJ1 or TRGJ2. The CDR3 is 11 amino acids. Germline CDR1 VTNTFY, CDR2 YDVSTARD (reference sequence). V lost 3 bases, J lost 7 bases, and 3 bases stayed unmatched. In DNA form, the CDR3 reads TGTGCCACCTGGGACGTATATAAGAAACTCTTT. It translates to CATWDVYKKLF.

The V and J genes are TRGV3 and TRGJP2. CDR3 length: 15 residues. Germline V gives CDR1 VTNTFY, CDR2 YDVSTARD (reference sequence). Trimming removed 5 bases from V and 2 bases from J; junction bases left unmatched: 8. The CDR3 loop reads CATWALGSSDWIKTF. CDR3 nucleotides: TGTGCCACCTGGGCCCTCGGAAGTAGTGATTGGATCAAGACGTTT.

In its sample, this clone was seen a few times. V gene TRGV8 combines with J gene TRGJ1 or TRGJ2. The CDR3 is 11 residues long. CDR1 and CDR2 (germline): VENAVY, YDSYNSRV. The V segment lost 12 bases and the J segment 12 bases; nucleotides outside the gene matches: 17. For the CDR3, the DNA is TGTGCCGCGACAGGCCCTTGGTTGAAACTCTTT. Its protein product is CAATGPWLKLF.

The J gene is TRGJ1 or TRGJ2, the V gene TRGV3. With 5 bases clipped from V and 12 bases from J, the junction kept 7 bases outside the gene matches. Germline assignment: CDR1 VTNTFY and CDR2 YDVSTARD (reference sequence). The CDR3 consists of 10 residues. CDR3 region: CATWGVGKLF. CDR3 DNA sequence: TGTGCCACCTGGGGCGTGGGGAAACTCTTT.

For this clone: A much larger clone lies a single base off, so this may be a read error. The chain has TRGV9 and TRGJ1 or TRGJ2. CDR3 length: 12 amino acids. The germline gives CDR1 GITISATS, CDR2 ISYDGTV (reference sequence). The DNA of the CDR3 is TGTGCCTCGTGGGAGGTGGGTTATAAGAAACTCTTT. This sequence encodes CASWEVGYKKLF.

The chain carries TRGV9 and TRGJ1 or TRGJ2. Germline V CDR1 and CDR2: GITISATS, ISYDGTV (reference sequence). Unmatched junction bases numbered 9, after V lost 1 base and J lost 3 bases. The CDR3 is 15 amino acids. The CDR3 DNA reads as TGTGCCTTGTGGGAGGTCACAACATCTTATTATAAGAAACTCTTT. Translation: CALWEVTTSYYKKLF.

This clone was seen a handful of times. The chain couples TRGV3 to TRGJ1 or TRGJ2. CDR1 and CDR2 from the germline V gene are VTNTFY and YDVSTARD (reference sequence). V was pared by 0 bases and J by 3 bases, with 14 bases of the junction left unmatched. The CDR3 is 17 residues long. As DNA, the CDR3 is TGTGCCACCTGGGACAGGCGCCAAAATAGCTTTTATTATAAGAAACTCTTT. This gives the protein CATWDRRQNSFYYKKLF.

A few counts support this clone. The chain links TRGV9 to TRGJ1 or TRGJ2. V trimming: 4 bases; J trimming: 7 bases; junction bases outside the gene matches: 4. The CDR3 consists of 11 residues. CDR1 and CDR2 from the germline V gene are GITISATS and ISYDGTV (reference sequence). CDR3 residues: CALWDPYKKLF. DNA for the CDR3: TGTGCCTTGTGGGACCCGTATAAGAAACTCTTT.

This clone was observed a handful of times. Other nucleotide sequences from this sample produce the same CDR3. J is TRGJ1 or TRGJ2 and V is TRGV9. The CDR3 totals 11 residues. CDR1 is GITISATS, CDR2 ISYDGTV, per germline (reference sequence). V was pared by 3 bases and J by 8 bases, with 4 bases of the junction left unmatched. The CDR3 sequence is CALWETHKKLF. In DNA, the CDR3 is TGTGCCTTGTGGGAGACGCATAAGAAACTCTTT.

This clone was seen only a few times. The junction shows a germline mismatch at one end, possibly a read error. This chain links TRGV2 with TRGJ1 or TRGJ2. The length of the CDR3 is 11 residues. Germline V gene lookup returns CDR1 EGSNGY and CDR2 YDSYNSKV. CDR3 bases: TGTGCCATCTGGGACGGGAGGGGGAAACTCTTT. Translation gives CAIWDGRGKLF.

The chain uses TRGV3 and TRGJ1 or TRGJ2. Germline CDR1 reads VTNTFY; CDR2 reads YDVSTARD (reference sequence). The CDR3 is 12 residues long. J was trimmed by 15 bases and V by 2 bases; bases with no gene match: 13. For the CDR3, the DNA is TGTGCCACCTGGGACATGACGAGGCGGCTACTCTTT. It codes for CATWDMTRRLLF.

V is TRGV4 and J is TRGJ1 or TRGJ2. This CDR3 is 15 amino acids long. The ends lost 2 bases at V and 3 bases at J; junction bases unmatched: 10. CDR1 EGSTGY and CDR2 YDSYTSSV come from the germline V gene. CDR3 DNA sequence: TGTGCCACCTGGGATGAACCCTGTTGTTATTATAAGAAACTCTTT. Translated, it gives CATWDEPCCYYKKLF.

This clone was observed a handful of times. This chain uses TRGV8 with TRGJ1 or TRGJ2. With V trimmed by 0 bases and J by 11 bases, 7 bases remained unmatched. Germline loops: CDR1 VENAVY, CDR2 YDSYNSRV. This CDR3 has 12 residues. The CDR3 protein is CATWDRPEEKLF. The CDR3 DNA reads TGTGCCACCTGGGATAGGCCCGAGGAGAAACTCTTT.

This rearrangement joins TRGV8 to TRGJP. The V and J ends lost 3 bases and 6 bases, in that order; junction bases with no gene match: 2. This CDR3 is built from 15 residues. From germline, CDR1 is VENAVY and CDR2 YDSYNSRV. CDR3 sequence (DNA): TGTGCCACCTGGGATCGAGAGTTGGGCAAAAAAATCAAGGTATTT. Translation: CATWDRELGKKIKVF.

This clone was recorded a few times. The V call is TRGV4, the J call TRGJ1 or TRGJ2. CDR3 length: 12 amino acids. The germline CDR1 and CDR2 sequences are EGSTGY and YDSYTSSV. V was pared by 1 base and J by 11 bases, with 8 bases of the junction left unmatched. The CDR3 is CATWDGGLQKLF. CDR3 DNA: TGTGCCACCTGGGATGGAGGGTTGCAGAAACTCTTT.